A single sample is the source of the 26 T cell receptor beta chains below, sequenced in a study of OX40 agonist ivuxolimab in advanced cancers. Libraries were prepared by immunoSEQ multiplex PCR; TCRdb keeps only in-frame clonotypes and omits some of them. Of more than 65,000 clones in the sample, 88% were seen once. Sequencing was performed on CD4+ or CD8+ T cells sorted from blood, taken in a trial of the OX40 agonist ivuxolimab. Source of these receptors: an adult with an advanced solid tumor such as melanoma, head and neck, liver or kidney cancer.

The V and J genes are TRBV30 and TRBJ1-2; D not certain. CDR3 length equals 14 residues. Germline V gene sequence: CDR1 GTSNPN, CDR2 SVGIG (reference sequence). Trimming shortened V by 3 bases and J by 4 bases, and 15 bases separated the two germline ends. The CDR3 reads CAWRSPTRGYGYTF. In DNA, the CDR3 is TGTGCCTGGAGGTCCCCGACCAGAGGCTATGGCTACACCTTC.

The chain combines TRBV7-3 with TRBJ2-5, with TRBD2 matching 16 bases. Germline V gene lookup returns CDR1 SGHTA and CDR2 FQGTGA. This CDR3 is built from 16 residues. With V trimmed by 5 bases and J by 4 bases, 4 bases remained unmatched. The CDR3 DNA reads TGTGCCAGCAGCCCCGGGACTAGCGGGAGGGTAGAGACCCAGTACTTC. Protein product: CASSPGTSGRVETQYF.

The rearrangement uses TRBV29-1 and TRBJ2-3, with D possibly being TRBD1 or TRBD2 (5 bases each). The CDR3 length is 15 residues. Trimming took 6 bases from V and 8 from J, leaving 24 bases between them. Germline V lookup: CDR1 SQVTM, CDR2 ANQGSEA. CDR3 loop: CSVDSGTAGAATQYF. The CDR3 region has the DNA TGCAGCGTAGACTCCGGGACGGCCGGGGCGGCTACGCAGTATTTT.

This chain uses TRBV18 with TRBJ2-4; D not resolved. Deletions cut 1 base from V and 5 bases from J, with 6 bases between. Germline V gives CDR1 KGHSH, CDR2 LQKENI. The CDR3 sequence is 13 residues long. CDR3: CASSPQRENIQYF. In nucleotides, the CDR3 is TGTGCCAGCTCACCACAAAGGGAAAACATTCAGTACTTC.

The chain carries TRBV5-4 and TRBJ1-5; 8 bases line up with TRBD1. Germline V gene lookup returns CDR1 SGHNT and CDR2 YYREEE (reference sequence). This CDR3 spans 15 amino acids. The J segment lost 5 bases and the V segment lost 4 bases, leaving 8 bases of the junction unmatched. The CDR3 DNA is TGTGCCAGCAGCCGCGGGACAGGAGGTGATCAGCCCCAGCATTTT. It codes for CASSRGTGGDQPQHF.

This chain joins TRBV11-2 and TRBJ2-7, with 7 nucleotides matching TRBD2. The V gene end was trimmed by 5 bases and the J gene end by 2 bases; junction bases not matched to a gene: 3. Per germline, CDR1 SGHAT and CDR2 FQNNGV. This CDR3 is built from 13 residues. Written as DNA, the CDR3 is TGTGCCAGCAGCGGGGGACTACCCTACGAGCAGTACTTC. It yields the protein CASSGGLPYEQYF.

In the case of this clone: A much larger clone lies a single base off, so this may be a read error. The same CDR3 can be traced to other DNA sequences in this sample. The chain joins TRBV18 to TRBJ1-3; TRBD1 is a possible D gene (6 bases). Germline V lookup: CDR1 KGHSH, CDR2 LQKENI. V lost 1 base to trimming and J lost 2 bases, with 6 bases between them. This CDR3 region has 14 residues. CDR3 in amino acids: CASSPQGAGNTIYF. CDR3 nucleotide sequence: TGTGCCAGCTCACCACAGGGGGCTGGAAACACCATATATTTT.

This chain joins TRBV7-2 and TRBJ1-2; a weak D match, TRBD1 (5 bases). V was clipped by 0 bases and J by 2 bases, with 10 bases between them. The CDR3 is 15 amino acids. Germline CDR1 reads SGHTA; CDR2 reads FQGNSA. The CDR3, as DNA: TGTGCCAGCAGCTTAGCCTCGGGGCAGAACTATGGCTACACCTTC. Translated, it gives CASSLASGQNYGYTF.

This clone was counted only a few times. The chain uses TRBV5-8 and TRBJ1-1; D remains unclear. CDR3 size: 13 residues. Germline CDR1 SGHTS, CDR2 YDEGEE. Trimming removed 1 base from V and 7 bases from J, with 11 bases in between. In DNA, the CDR3 is TGTGCCAGCAGCTTGTCAGCGGGAATTGAAGCTTTCTTT. This gives the protein CASSLSAGIEAFF.

This chain connects TRBV9 to TRBJ2-2; TRBD2 might be the D (5 bases). Trimming took off 0 bases at V and 2 bases at J, with 8 bases between the two ends. This CDR3 comprises 15 residues. Germline CDR1 and CDR2: SGDLS and YYNGEE. Here the CDR3 DNA reads TGTGCCAGCAGCGTAGGGGCTAGCAACACCGGGGAGCTGTTTTTT. This codes for CASSVGASNTGELFF. Supplemented by reference TRBV9 and TRBJ2-2, the full variable domain reads DSGVTQTPKHLITATGQRVTLRCSPRSGDLSVYWYQQSLDQGLQFLIQYYNGEERAKGNILERFSAQQFPDLHSELNLSSLELGDSALYFCASSVGASNTGELFFGEGSRLTVL.

The DNA of the CDR3 is TGTGCCAGCAGCAATTTATTTCATGGGGTCGGACACAATCAGCCCCAGCATTTT. Encoded protein: CASSNLFHGVGHNQPQHF. The V gene is TRBV21-1, the J gene TRBJ1-5; the D call of TRBD1 is as the table states it, not checked on the DNA. TRBV21-1 corresponds to a pseudogene. The CDR3 spans 18 residues.

CDR3 bases: TGTGCCAGCACCGGGACAGGGGTTCAGCCCCAGCATTTT. Protein sequence: CASTGTGVQPQHF. The J gene is TRBJ1-5, the V gene TRBV6-1, with 10 bases identical to TRBD1. V was clipped by 7 bases and J by 6 bases; unmatched bases: 3. Germline V CDR1 and CDR2: MNHNS, SASEGT. There are 13 residues in the CDR3.

J is TRBJ2-2 and V is TRBV4-3, with no clear D. V was cut by 0 bases and J by 7 bases, with 9 bases left in between. CDR3 length equals 14 residues. Germline V gene lookup returns CDR1 LGHNA and CDR2 YSLEER. The CDR3 nucleotides read TGCGCCAGCAGCCAAGATTTGGGGTTCGGGGAGCTGTTTTTT. As protein: CASSQDLGFGELFF.

The CDR3 here is CASSLYRGGYEQYF. DNA for the CDR3: TGTGCCAGCAGTTTATACAGGGGGGGCTACGAGCAGTACTTC. The chain links TRBV28 to TRBJ2-7; tentatively, D is TRBD1 (8 bases). The length of the CDR3 is 14 residues. The V end was cut by 1 base, the J end by 3 bases, with 10 bases between. Germline V gene data show CDR1 as MDHEN and CDR2 as SYDVKM.

This chain connects TRBV7-2 to TRBJ1-1; D is ambiguous. Trimming removed 5 bases at V and 5 bases at J, with 18 bases between. This CDR3 region has 15 residues. The V gene's germline CDR1 is SGHTA and CDR2 FQGNSA. In nucleotides, the CDR3 is TGTGCCAGCAGCCTACCGGTGGGAGGGATGACTGAAGCTTTCTTT. Translated: CASSLPVGGMTEAFF.

This clone was counted between two and nine times. The V and J genes are TRBV19 and TRBJ2-1; TRBD1 matches at 7 bases. Losses at the gene ends were 4 bases for V and 7 bases for J; bases not matched to a gene: 4. CDR3 size: 13 residues. Looked up from germline, CDR1 is LNHDA and CDR2 is SQIVND (reference sequence). The CDR3 nucleotides read TGTGCCAGTAGTACCGGACAGGTTAATGAGCAGTTCTTC. The encoded protein is CASSTGQVNEQFF. Complete variable domain (other parts from reference TRBV19 and TRBJ2-1): DGGITQSPKYLFRKEGQNVTLSCEQNLNHDAMYWYRQDPGQGLRLIYYSQIVNDFQKGDIAEGYSVSREKKESFPLTVTSAQKNPTAFYLCASSTGQVNEQFFGPGTRLTVL.

The V gene is TRBV7-9, the J gene TRBJ2-1, with 15 bases fitting TRBD2. In germline, CDR1 is SEHNR, CDR2 FQNEAQ (reference sequence). Unmatched junction bases numbered 6, after V lost 8 bases and J lost 7 bases. The CDR3 has 15 residues. CDR3 DNA: TGTGCCAGCCCTGCCGGGACTAGCGGGGGGAATGAGCAGTTCTTC. It is translated as CASPAGTSGGNEQFF.

J is TRBJ1-2 and V is TRBV13, with 9 bases identical to TRBD1. CDR1 and CDR2 from the germline V gene are PRHDT and FYEKMQ (reference sequence). The CDR3 is 15 residues long. The ends lost 2 bases at V and 2 bases at J; junction bases unmatched: 3. The CDR3 DNA sequence: TGTGCCAGCAGCTTACGAACAGGGGGCAACTATGGCTACACCTTC. It specifies CASSLRTGGNYGYTF.

This clone is a singleton in its sample. The chain is built from TRBV6-6 and TRBJ2-1; TRBD1 might be the D (5 bases). The CDR3 totals 13 residues. The germline gives CDR1 MNHNY, CDR2 SVGAGI (reference sequence). Trimming cost V 8 bases and J 8 bases, with 16 bases left between them. In nucleotides, the CDR3 is TGTGCCAGCCGTTTGGGGCCGTTGGATGAGCAGTTCTTC. Encoded protein: CASRLGPLDEQFF.

This chain links TRBV27 with TRBJ2-5; 11 nucleotides line up with TRBD2. The CDR3 sequence is 14 residues long. The V gene's germline CDR1 is MNHEY and CDR2 SMNVEV (reference sequence). J gave up 4 bases and V 6 bases, and 4 bases lay outside the gene matches. CDR3 nucleotides: TGTGCCAGCAGGAGTAGCGGGGGGGGAGAGACCCAGTACTTC. This sequence encodes CASRSSGGGETQYF.

The chain is built from TRBV5-4 and TRBJ2-2; D gene ambiguous. The CDR3 contains 16 residues. Trimming cost V 0 bases and J 2 bases, with 11 bases left between them. Germline V gene lookup returns CDR1 SGHNT and CDR2 YYREEE (reference sequence). The CDR3 is CASSLDLLTNTGELFF. The CDR3 coding sequence is TGTGCCAGCAGCTTGGATCTTCTGACTAACACCGGGGAGCTGTTTTTT.

The chain recombines TRBV10-3 with TRBJ2-7; the D gene is possibly TRBD1 (5 bases). Trimming took off 4 bases at V and 2 bases at J, with 12 bases between the two ends. Per the germline V gene, CDR1 is ENHRY and CDR2 is SYGVKD. The CDR3 contains 14 residues. As DNA, the CDR3 is TGTGCCATCAGTGGCCCAGGGTTAACCTACGAGCAGTACTTC. Amino acid sequence: CAISGPGLTYEQYF.

CDR3 coding DNA: TGTGCCTGGACCTCCAACCGCGAGCAGTACTTC. Translated, it gives CAWTSNREQYF. The chain recombines TRBV30 with TRBJ2-7; D remains ambiguous. V was pared by 4 bases and J by 6 bases, with 10 bases between. CDR1 and CDR2 (germline): GTSNPN, SVGIG (reference sequence). This CDR3 is built from 11 residues.

The rearrangement links TRBV28 to TRBJ1-3, with D maybe TRBD1 (5 bases). The CDR3 contains 19 residues. The ends were cut back, 7 bases at V and 4 bases at J, with 29 bases in the middle. Germline lookup yields CDR1 MDHEN and CDR2 SYDVKM. This chain's CDR3 is CASNLGFRGKDLSGNTIYF. The CDR3 region has the DNA TGTGCCAGCAATTTGGGATTTCGGGGCAAGGACCTCTCCGGAAACACCATATATTTT.

This chain connects TRBV7-3 to TRBJ1-2, with a possible D match to TRBD1 (6 bases). CDR3 length equals 15 residues. V dropped 4 bases and J dropped 5 bases, with 17 bases sitting between them. The germline CDR1 and CDR2 sequences are SGHTA and FQGTGA. CDR3 sequence reads: CASSSQGSALYGYTF. As DNA, the CDR3 is TGTGCCAGCAGCTCGCAGGGGTCAGCCCTTTATGGCTACACCTTC.

In nucleotides, the CDR3 is TGTGCCAGCAGTGCGCTCTCGGACACCTCTAGAGAGCAGTACTTC. Protein sequence: CASSALSDTSREQYF. The chain recombines TRBV6-1 with TRBJ2-7; possibly TRBD1 for D (5 bases). Trimming left V 4 bases short and J 7 bases short, with 20 bases between. This CDR3 is 15 amino acids long. Germline CDR1 reads MNHNS; CDR2 reads SASEGT.